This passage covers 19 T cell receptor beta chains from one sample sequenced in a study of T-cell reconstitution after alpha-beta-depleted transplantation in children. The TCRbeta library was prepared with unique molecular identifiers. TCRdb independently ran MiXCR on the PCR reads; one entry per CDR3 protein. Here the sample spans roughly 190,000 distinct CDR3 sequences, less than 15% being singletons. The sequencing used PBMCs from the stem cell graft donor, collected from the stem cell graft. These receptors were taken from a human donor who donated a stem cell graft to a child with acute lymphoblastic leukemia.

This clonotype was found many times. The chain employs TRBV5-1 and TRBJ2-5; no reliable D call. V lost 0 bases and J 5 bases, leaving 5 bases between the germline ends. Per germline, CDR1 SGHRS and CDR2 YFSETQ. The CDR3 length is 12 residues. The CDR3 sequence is CASSLDLETQYF. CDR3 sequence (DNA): TGCGCCAGCAGCTTGGATCTGGAGACCCAGTACTTC.

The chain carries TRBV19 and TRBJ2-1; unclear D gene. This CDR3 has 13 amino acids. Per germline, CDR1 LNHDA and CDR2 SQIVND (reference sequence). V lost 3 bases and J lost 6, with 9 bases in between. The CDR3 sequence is CASSIPVGNEQFF. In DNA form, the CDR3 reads TGTGCCAGTAGTATTCCCGTCGGCAATGAGCAGTTCTTC.

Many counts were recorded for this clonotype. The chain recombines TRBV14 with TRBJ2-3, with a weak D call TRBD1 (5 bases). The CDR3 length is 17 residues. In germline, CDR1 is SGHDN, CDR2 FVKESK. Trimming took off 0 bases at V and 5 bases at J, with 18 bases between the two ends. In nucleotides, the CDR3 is TGTGCCAGCAGCCAAGACTCGCCAGGGTTAAGGAGAGATACGCAGTATTTT. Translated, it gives CASSQDSPGLRRDTQYF.

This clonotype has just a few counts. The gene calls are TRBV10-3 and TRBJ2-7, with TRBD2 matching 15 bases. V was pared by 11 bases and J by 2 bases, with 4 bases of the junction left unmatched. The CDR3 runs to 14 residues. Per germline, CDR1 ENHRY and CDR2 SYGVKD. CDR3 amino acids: CAAGLAGGPYEQYF. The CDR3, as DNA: TGTGCCGCCGGACTAGCGGGAGGGCCCTACGAGCAGTACTTC.

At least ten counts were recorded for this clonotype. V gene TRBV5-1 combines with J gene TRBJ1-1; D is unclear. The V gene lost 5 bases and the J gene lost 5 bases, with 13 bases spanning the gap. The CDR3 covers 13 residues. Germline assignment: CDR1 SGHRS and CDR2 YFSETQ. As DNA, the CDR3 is TGCGCCAGCAGAACGTCCACCGGGACTGAAGCTTTCTTT. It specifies CASRTSTGTEAFF.

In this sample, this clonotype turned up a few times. The DNA of the CDR3 is TGCAGTGCTAGAGATGCGGGTTGGGGACCGAGGACAGCTTCCAGGACCTACGAGCAGTACTTC. Protein product: CSARDAGWGPRTASRTYEQYF. This sequence joins TRBV20-1 and TRBJ2-7; a weak D match, TRBD1 (6 bases). The germline V gene has CDR1 DFQATT and CDR2 SNEGSKA (reference sequence). The CDR3 is made up of 21 amino acids. V was clipped by 0 bases and J by 2 bases, with 32 bases between them.

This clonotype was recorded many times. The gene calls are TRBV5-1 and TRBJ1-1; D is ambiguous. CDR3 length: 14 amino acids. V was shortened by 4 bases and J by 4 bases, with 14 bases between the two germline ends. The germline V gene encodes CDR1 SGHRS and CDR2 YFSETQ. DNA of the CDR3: TGCGCCAGCAGCCTGACGGCGAAGGGCACTGAAGCTTTCTTT. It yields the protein CASSLTAKGTEAFF.

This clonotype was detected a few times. In nucleotides, the CDR3 is TGCAGCGTTGAACTGGGGCGTTTGGGGGAGCAGTACTTC. Translating it yields CSVELGRLGEQYF. The J gene is TRBJ2-7, the V gene TRBV29-1, with a tentative D call TRBD1 (5 bases). CDR1 SQVTM and CDR2 ANQGSEA come from the germline V gene. The CDR3 has 13 amino acids. The V gene lost 2 bases and the J gene lost 7 bases, with 15 bases spanning the gap.

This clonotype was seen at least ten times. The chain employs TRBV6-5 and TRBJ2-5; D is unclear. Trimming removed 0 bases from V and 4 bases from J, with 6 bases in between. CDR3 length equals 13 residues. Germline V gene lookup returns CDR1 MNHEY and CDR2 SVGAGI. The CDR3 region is CASSYSLGETQYF. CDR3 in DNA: TGTGCCAGCAGTTACTCGTTGGGAGAGACCCAGTACTTC.

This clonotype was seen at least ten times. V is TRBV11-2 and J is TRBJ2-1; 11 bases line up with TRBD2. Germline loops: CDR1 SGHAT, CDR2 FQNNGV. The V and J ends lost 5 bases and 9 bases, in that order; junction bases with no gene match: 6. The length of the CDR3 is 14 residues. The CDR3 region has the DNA TGTGCCAGCAGCCCGAGACTAGCGGGACTTGAGCAGTTCTTC. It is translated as CASSPRLAGLEQFF.

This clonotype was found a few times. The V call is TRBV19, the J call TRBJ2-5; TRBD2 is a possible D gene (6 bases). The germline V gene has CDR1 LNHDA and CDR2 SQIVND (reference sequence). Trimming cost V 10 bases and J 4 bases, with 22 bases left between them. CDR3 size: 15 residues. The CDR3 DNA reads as TGTGCCACTTCCAGAGAGGGAGGTTCGATAGAGACCCAGTACTTC. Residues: CATSREGGSIETQYF.

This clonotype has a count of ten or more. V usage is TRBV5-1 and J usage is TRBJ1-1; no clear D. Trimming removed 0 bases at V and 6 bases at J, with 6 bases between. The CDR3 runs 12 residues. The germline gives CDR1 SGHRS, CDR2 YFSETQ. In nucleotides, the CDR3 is TGCGCCAGCAGCTTGGAGTCAGCTGAAGCTTTCTTT. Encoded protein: CASSLESAEAFF.

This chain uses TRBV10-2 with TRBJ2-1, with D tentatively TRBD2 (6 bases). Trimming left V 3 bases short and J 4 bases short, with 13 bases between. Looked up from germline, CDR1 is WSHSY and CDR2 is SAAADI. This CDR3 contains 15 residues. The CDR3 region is CASSDSGVLYNEQFF. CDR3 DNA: TGCGCCAGCAGTGACTCGGGAGTCCTATACAATGAGCAGTTCTTC.

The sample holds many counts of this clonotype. The CDR3 DNA reads TGTGCCAGCAGTCCCGGACAGGGTAATGGCTACACCTTC. Translation: CASSPGQGNGYTF. The chain carries TRBV12-3 or TRBV12-4 and TRBJ1-2; 8 bases line up with TRBD1. The CDR3 has 13 amino acids. V lost 5 bases to trimming and J lost 6 bases; unmatched junction nucleotides: 5.

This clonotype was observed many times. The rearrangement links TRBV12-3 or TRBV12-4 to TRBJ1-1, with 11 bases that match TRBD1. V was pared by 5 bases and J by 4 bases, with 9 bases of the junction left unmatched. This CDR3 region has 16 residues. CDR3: CASSPRTGGWVTEAFF. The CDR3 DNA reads TGTGCCAGCAGTCCGCGGACAGGGGGCTGGGTCACTGAAGCTTTCTTT.

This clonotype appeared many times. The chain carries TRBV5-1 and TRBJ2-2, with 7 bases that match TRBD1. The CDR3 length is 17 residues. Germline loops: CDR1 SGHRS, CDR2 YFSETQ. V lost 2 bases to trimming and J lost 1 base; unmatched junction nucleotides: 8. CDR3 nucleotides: TGCGCCAGCAGCTTCTATCGACAGGGACAGAACACCGGGGAGCTGTTTTTT. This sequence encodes CASSFYRQGQNTGELFF. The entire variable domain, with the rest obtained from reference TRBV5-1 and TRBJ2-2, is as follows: KAGVTQTPRYLIKTRGQQVTLSCSPISGHRSVSWYQQTPGQGLQFLFEYFSETQRNKGNFPGRFSGRQFSNSRSEMNVSTLELGDSALYLCASSFYRQGQNTGELFFGEGSRLTVL.

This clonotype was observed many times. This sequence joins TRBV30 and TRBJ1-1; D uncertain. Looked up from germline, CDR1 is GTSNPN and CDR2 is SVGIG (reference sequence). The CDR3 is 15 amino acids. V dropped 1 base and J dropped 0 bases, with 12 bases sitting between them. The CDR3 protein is CAWSGNLEMNTEAFF. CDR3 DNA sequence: TGTGCCTGGAGTGGGAACCTCGAAATGAACACTGAAGCTTTCTTT.

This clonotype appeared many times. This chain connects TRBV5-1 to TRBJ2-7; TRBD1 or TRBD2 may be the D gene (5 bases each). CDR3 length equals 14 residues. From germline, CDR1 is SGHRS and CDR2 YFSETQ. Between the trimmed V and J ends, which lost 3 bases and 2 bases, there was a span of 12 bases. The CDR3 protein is CASSSTGRPYEQYF. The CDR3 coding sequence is TGCGCCAGCAGCTCCACGGGACGTCCCTACGAGCAGTACTTC.

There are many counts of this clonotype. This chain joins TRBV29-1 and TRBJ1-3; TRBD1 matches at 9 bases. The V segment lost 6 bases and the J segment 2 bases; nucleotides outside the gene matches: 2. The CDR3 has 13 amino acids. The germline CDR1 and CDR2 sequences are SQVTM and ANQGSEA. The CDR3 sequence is CSVGTGTGNTIYF. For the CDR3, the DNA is TGCAGCGTAGGGACAGGGACTGGAAACACCATATATTTT.